The entry below gives a single T cell receptor beta chain sequence along with its context. The entry originates in a study of blood T cell repertoires in COVID-19. Between the trimmed V and J ends, which lost 8 bases and 3 bases, there was a span of 12 bases. The CDR3 covers 13 residues. Germline CDR1 is WNHNN and CDR2 is SYGVQD (reference sequence). TCRdb's table, derived via immunoSEQ multiplex PCR, lists solely in-frame clones and lacks some. This sample has 230,000 or so clones, with over 80% found just once. Sequences were obtained from peripheral blood. This chain connects TRBV10-1 to TRBJ2-3; the D gene is possibly TRBD1 (6 bases). The clonotype comes from a human donor in a cohort sampled during active COVID-19. DNA for the CDR3: TGCGCCAGCGGCCCCACAGGGACAGATACGCAGTATTTT. It is translated as CASGPTGTDTQYF.